A single sample gave rise to the 13 T cell receptor beta chains below, sequenced in a study of regulatory T cells in long-lasting Graves disease (dated by TCRdb to the early 2020s). Sample time point, as interpreted from the label and publication: newly diagnosed GD, antithyroid drugs for less than 3 months. For both TCR sequencing and RNA sequencing, RNA was extracted from PBMCs using TRIzol. Libraries were made using multiplex PCR. Sequencing relied on an Illumina HiSeq 4000. CDR3 regions were amplified by Arm-PCR with iRepertoire HTBI primers to construct TCR beta libraries. The public reads were reanalyzed by TCRdb: fastp trimming at Q25, MiXCR alignment, in-frame beta chains only. Here each entry gathers all rows of one CDR3 protein and keeps the most common genes and DNA. Within this sample are some 450,000 distinct CDR3 sequences, with 16% of them counted one time only. Together, the top ten hold roughly 10% of the sample.

These sequences were also reported in another study, on T cells in Graves' hyperthyroidism and ophthalmopathy.

Sequencing used peripheral blood mononuclear cells (PBMCs), obtained at new diagnosis, from a patient treated with antithyroid drugs. All receptors come from a woman in her 30s with Graves disease. Donor details come from another sample of the same person, matched by shared clones.

The sample holds a few counts of this clonotype. This chain uses TRBV12-3 or TRBV12-4 with TRBJ2-2; 7 bases map to TRBD1. This CDR3 has 14 residues. The V and J ends lost 3 bases and 5 bases, in that order; junction bases with no gene match: 3. The CDR3 loop reads CASSFTGATGELFF. The CDR3 DNA reads as TGTGCCAGCAGTTTTACAGGGGCAACCGGGGAGCTGTTTTTT.

The V gene is TRBV9, the J gene TRBJ1-2; D remains unclear. In germline, CDR1 is SGDLS, CDR2 YYNGEE. The V gene lost 0 bases and the J gene lost 4 bases, with 16 bases spanning the gap. The length of the CDR3 is 16 residues. The CDR3 region is CASSVEQKPVGYGYTF. The CDR3 DNA follows: TGTGCCAGCAGCGTAGAACAGAAGCCGGTCGGCTATGGCTACACCTTC.

This clonotype came up a few times. This chain uses TRBV3-1 with TRBJ2-4; D remains unclear. The CDR3 contains 15 residues. V shed 2 bases and J shed 3 bases, with 11 bases lying between them. Germline V gives CDR1 LGHDT, CDR2 YNNKEL (reference sequence). CDR3 sequence: CASSQPGLNKNIQYF. The CDR3 nucleotides read TGTGCCAGCAGCCAACCGGGCCTCAACAAAAACATTCAGTACTTC.

This clonotype was found a few times. V gene TRBV19 combines with J gene TRBJ2-7; 12 bases agree with TRBD2. Germline V CDR1 and CDR2: LNHDA, SQIVND (reference sequence). This CDR3 spans 17 amino acids. Unmatched junction bases numbered 7, after V lost 3 bases and J lost 1 base. The CDR3 DNA follows: TGTGCCAGTAGTATCGGACTAGCGGGATATTCGTCCTACGAGCAGTACTTC. It translates to CASSIGLAGYSSYEQYF.

Many counts were recorded for this clonotype. The chain recombines TRBV5-1 with TRBJ1-1, with a tentative D call TRBD1 (5 bases). Germline V gene sequence: CDR1 SGHRS, CDR2 YFSETQ. V lost 4 bases to trimming and J lost 1 base, with 11 bases between them. The CDR3 has 14 residues. For the CDR3, the DNA is TGCGCCAGCAGCCGCCCAGGACAGAACACTGAAGCTTTCTTT. Translated, it gives CASSRPGQNTEAFF.

The V and J genes are TRBV5-1 and TRBJ2-5, with D hard to call. CDR3 length: 14 residues. Germline loops: CDR1 SGHRS, CDR2 YFSETQ. The germline V and J ends were trimmed by 5 bases and 5 bases, with 16 bases remaining between them. CDR3 residues: CASSLPDLGETQYF. The CDR3 DNA reads as TGCGCCAGCAGTCTTCCCGACCTCGGGGAGACCCAGTACTTC.

This chain connects TRBV5-6 to TRBJ2-7; no firm D call. Trimming removed 4 bases from V and 0 bases from J, with 17 bases in between. Germline V gene sequence: CDR1 SGHDT, CDR2 YYEEEE. The CDR3 spans 16 residues. The chain's CDR3 is CASSIVGMKSSYEQYF. The DNA for the CDR3 is TGTGCCAGCAGCATAGTGGGTATGAAGAGCTCCTACGAGCAGTACTTC.

Ten or more counts support this clonotype. The V call is TRBV27, the J call TRBJ2-3; 8 nucleotides match TRBD2. The CDR3 consists of 15 residues. V shed 3 bases and J 1 base; nucleotides not matched to a gene: 3. Germline V gives CDR1 MNHEY, CDR2 SMNVEV (reference sequence). The CDR3 DNA sequence: TGTGCCAGCAGTTTCGCCGGGGGGGGCACAGATACGCAGTATTTT. Translating it yields CASSFAGGGTDTQYF.

Many counts were recorded for this clonotype. V gene TRBV10-3 combines with J gene TRBJ1-2; 10 bases are a match to TRBD1. Germline V CDR1 and CDR2: ENHRY, SYGVKD. There are 13 residues in the CDR3. The V and J ends lost 3 bases and 6 bases, in that order; junction bases with no gene match: 1. As DNA, the CDR3 is TGTGCCATCAGTGAAGGGACAGGGGATGGCTACACCTTC. Encoded protein: CAISEGTGDGYTF.

This clonotype appeared many times. The V and J genes are TRBV28 and TRBJ2-7, with TRBD2 matching 13 bases. V gave up 6 bases and J gave up 3 bases; unmatched junction bases: 5. The CDR3 consists of 15 residues. Germline V gene lookup returns CDR1 MDHEN and CDR2 SYDVKM. CDR3 residues: CASSAGTSGDYEQYF. The CDR3 DNA is TGTGCCAGCAGCGCCGGGACTAGCGGGGACTACGAGCAGTACTTC. The full variable domain, in which reference TRBV28 and TRBJ2-7 provide the parts outside the CDR3, is DVKVTQSSRYLVKRTGEKVFLECVQDMDHENMFWYRQDPGLGLRLIYFSYDVKMKEKGDIPEGYSVSREKKERFSLILESASTNQTSMYLCASSAGTSGDYEQYFGPGTRLTVT.

The chain combines TRBV5-1 with TRBJ2-1, with no clear D. CDR1 SGHRS and CDR2 YFSETQ come from the germline V gene. V dropped 2 bases and J dropped 2 bases, with 17 bases sitting between them. The CDR3 loop spans 17 amino acids. The CDR3 DNA reads as TGCGCCAGCAGCTTATCGTCAGCCCCGTTAACCTACAATGAGCAGTTCTTC. As protein: CASSLSSAPLTYNEQFF.

This clonotype was found many times. The rearrangement links TRBV28 to TRBJ2-7; TRBD1 is a possible D gene (6 bases). With 1 base removed from V and 2 bases from J, the gap between germline ends came to 12 bases. This CDR3 contains 15 residues. The germline CDR1 and CDR2 sequences are MDHEN and SYDVKM. CDR3 protein: CASSLYNRAAYEQYF. CDR3 nucleotide sequence: TGTGCCAGCAGTTTATATAACAGGGCCGCCTACGAGCAGTACTTC.

This clonotype appeared a few times. A much larger clone differs by one base, so this may be a read error. J is TRBJ2-3 and V is TRBV2; TRBD2 is a possible D gene (6 bases). The V gene's germline CDR1 is SNHLY and CDR2 FYNNEI. The CDR3 length is 14 residues. The CDR3 spells CVTSRAGSKDTQYF. The CDR3, as DNA: TGTGTCACCTCACGGGCGGGAAGTAAAGATACGCAGTATTTT.